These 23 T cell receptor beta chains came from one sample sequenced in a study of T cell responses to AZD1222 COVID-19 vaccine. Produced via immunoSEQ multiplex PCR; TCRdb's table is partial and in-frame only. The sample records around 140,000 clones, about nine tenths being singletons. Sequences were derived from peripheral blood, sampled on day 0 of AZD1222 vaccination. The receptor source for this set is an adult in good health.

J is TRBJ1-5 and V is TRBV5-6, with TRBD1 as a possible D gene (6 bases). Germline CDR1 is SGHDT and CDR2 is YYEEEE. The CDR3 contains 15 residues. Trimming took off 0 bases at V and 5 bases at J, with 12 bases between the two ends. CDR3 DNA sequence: TGTGCCAGCAGCTTGGTCGGGGACATCCATCAGCCCCAGCATTTT. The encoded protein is CASSLVGDIHQPQHF.

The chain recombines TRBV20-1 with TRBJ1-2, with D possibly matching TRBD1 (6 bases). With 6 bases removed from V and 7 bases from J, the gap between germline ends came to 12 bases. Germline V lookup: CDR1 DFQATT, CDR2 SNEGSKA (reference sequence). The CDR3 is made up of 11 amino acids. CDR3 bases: TGCAGTGCAACCAGGACAGTTGGCTACACCTTC. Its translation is CSATRTVGYTF.

CDR3 amino acids: CASSLEGPPNYGYTF. In nucleotides, the CDR3 is TGCGCCAGCAGCTTGGAAGGGCCGCCTAACTATGGCTACACCTTC. J is TRBJ1-2 and V is TRBV5-1, with D uncertain. Between the trimmed V and J ends, which lost 0 bases and 0 bases, there was a span of 9 bases. CDR1 SGHRS and CDR2 YFSETQ come from the germline V gene. The CDR3 runs to 15 residues. The full variable domain, rest sourced from reference TRBV5-1 and TRBJ1-2, is KAGVTQTPRYLIKTRGQQVTLSCSPISGHRSVSWYQQTPGQGLQFLFEYFSETQRNKGNFPGRFSGRQFSNSRSEMNVSTLELGDSALYLCASSLEGPPNYGYTFGSGTRLTVV.

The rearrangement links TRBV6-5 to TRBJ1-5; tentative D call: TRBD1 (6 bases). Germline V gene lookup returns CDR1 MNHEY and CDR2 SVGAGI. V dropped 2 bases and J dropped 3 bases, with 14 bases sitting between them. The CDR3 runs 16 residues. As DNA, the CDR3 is TGTGCCAGCAGTTACAGGGGGGGCCCAGACAATCAGCCCCAGCATTTT. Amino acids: CASSYRGGPDNQPQHF.

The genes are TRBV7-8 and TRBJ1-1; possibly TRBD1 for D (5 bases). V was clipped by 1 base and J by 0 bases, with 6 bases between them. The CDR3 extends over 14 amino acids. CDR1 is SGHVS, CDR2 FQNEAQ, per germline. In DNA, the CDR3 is TGTGCCAGCAGCTTAGGGGGGGTGAACACTGAAGCTTTCTTT. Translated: CASSLGGVNTEAFF.

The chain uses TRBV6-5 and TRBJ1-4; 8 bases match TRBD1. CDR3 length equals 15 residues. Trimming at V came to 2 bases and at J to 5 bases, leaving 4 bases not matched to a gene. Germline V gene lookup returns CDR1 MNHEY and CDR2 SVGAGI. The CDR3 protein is CASSYRTGRNEKLFF. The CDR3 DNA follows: TGTGCCAGCAGTTACCGGACAGGGAGGAATGAAAAACTGTTTTTT.

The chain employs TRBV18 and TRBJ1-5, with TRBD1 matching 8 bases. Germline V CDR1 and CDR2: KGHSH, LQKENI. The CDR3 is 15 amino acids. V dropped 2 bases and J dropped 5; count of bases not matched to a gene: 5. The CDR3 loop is CASSPWQGADQPQHF. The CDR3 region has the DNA TGTGCCAGCTCACCATGGCAGGGGGCCGATCAGCCCCAGCATTTT.

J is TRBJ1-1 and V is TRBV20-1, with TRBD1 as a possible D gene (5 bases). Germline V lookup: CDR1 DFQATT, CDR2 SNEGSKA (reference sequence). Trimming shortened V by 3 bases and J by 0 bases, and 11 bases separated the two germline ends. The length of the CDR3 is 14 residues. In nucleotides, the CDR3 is TGCAGTGCTAGTGGGACGAGCATGAACACTGAAGCTTTCTTT. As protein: CSASGTSMNTEAFF.

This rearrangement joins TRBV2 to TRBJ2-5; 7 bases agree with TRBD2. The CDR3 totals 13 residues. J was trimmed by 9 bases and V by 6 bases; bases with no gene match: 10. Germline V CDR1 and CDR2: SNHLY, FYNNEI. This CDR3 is CASRGTTLGAQYF. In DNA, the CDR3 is TGTGCCAGCAGGGGGACTACTCTGGGGGCCCAGTACTTC.

DNA for the CDR3: TGTGCCAGCAGCTCCCCCGGGACAGGGTACGAGCAGTACTTC. Amino acids: CASSSPGTGYEQYF. The chain links TRBV5-5 to TRBJ2-7, with TRBD1 matching over 9 bases. V shed 3 bases and J 4 bases; nucleotides not matched to a gene: 5. Germline-derived CDR1 and CDR2 are SGHKS and YYEKEE (reference sequence). The CDR3 has 14 residues.

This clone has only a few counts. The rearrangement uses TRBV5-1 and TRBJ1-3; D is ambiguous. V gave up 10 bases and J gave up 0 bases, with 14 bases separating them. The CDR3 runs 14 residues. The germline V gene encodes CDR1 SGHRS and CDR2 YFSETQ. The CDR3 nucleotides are TGCGCCTCCAAGGCCGCGCTCTCTGGAAACACCATATATTTT. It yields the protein CASKAALSGNTIYF.

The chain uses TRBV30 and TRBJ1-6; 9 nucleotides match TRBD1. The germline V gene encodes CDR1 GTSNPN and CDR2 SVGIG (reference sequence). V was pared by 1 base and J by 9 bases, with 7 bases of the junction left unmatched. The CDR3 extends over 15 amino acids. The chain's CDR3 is CAWSAGQGEASPLHF. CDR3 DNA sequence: TGTGCCTGGAGTGCGGGACAGGGTGAGGCTTCACCCCTCCACTTT.

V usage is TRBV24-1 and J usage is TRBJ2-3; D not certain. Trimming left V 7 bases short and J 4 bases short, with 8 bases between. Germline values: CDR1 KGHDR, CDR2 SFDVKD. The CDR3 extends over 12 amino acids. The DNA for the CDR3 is TGTGCCACCAGCGATGAAGCAGATACGCAGTATTTT. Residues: CATSDEADTQYF.

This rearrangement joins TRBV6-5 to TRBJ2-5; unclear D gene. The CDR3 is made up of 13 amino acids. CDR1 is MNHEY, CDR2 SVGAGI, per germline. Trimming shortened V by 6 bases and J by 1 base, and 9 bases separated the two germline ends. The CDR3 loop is CASRTSAQETQYF. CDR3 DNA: TGTGCCAGCAGGACCTCGGCCCAAGAGACCCAGTACTTC.

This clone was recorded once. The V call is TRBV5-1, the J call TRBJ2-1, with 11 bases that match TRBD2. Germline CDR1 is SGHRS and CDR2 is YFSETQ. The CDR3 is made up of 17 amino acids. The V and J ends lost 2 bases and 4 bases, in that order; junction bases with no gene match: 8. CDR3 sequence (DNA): TGCGCCAGCAGCTTATTGTCTAGCGGGGGGACATACAATGAGCAGTTCTTC. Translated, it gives CASSLLSSGGTYNEQFF.

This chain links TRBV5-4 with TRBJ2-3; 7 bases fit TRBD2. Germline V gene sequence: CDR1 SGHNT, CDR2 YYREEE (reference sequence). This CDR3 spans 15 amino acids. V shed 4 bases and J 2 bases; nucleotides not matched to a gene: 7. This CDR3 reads CASSPGGRVTDTQYF. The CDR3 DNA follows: TGTGCCAGCAGCCCGGGGGGAAGGGTCACAGATACGCAGTATTTT. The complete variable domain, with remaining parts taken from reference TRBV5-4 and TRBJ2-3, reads ETGVTQSPTHLIKTRGQQVTLRCSSQSGHNTVSWYQQALGQGPQFIFQYYREEENGRGNFPPRFSGLQFPNYSSELNVNALELDDSALYLCASSPGGRVTDTQYFGPGTRLTVL.

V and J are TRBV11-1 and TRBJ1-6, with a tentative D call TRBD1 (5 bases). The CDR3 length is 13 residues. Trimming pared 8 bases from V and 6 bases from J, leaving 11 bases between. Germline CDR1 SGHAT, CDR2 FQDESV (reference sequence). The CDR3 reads CASPSGRNSPLHF. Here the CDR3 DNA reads TGTGCCAGCCCCTCGGGACGTAATTCACCCCTCCACTTT.

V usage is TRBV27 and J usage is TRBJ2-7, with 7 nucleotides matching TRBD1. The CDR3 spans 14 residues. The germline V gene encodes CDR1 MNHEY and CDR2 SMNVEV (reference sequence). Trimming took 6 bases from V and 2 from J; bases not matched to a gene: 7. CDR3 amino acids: CASSPGQITYEQYF. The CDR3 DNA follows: TGTGCCAGCAGCCCGGGACAGATAACCTACGAGCAGTACTTC.

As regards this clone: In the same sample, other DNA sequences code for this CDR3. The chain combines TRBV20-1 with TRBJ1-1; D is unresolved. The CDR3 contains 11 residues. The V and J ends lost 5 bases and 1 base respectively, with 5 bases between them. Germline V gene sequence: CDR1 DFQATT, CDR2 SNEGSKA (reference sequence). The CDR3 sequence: CSAGKNTEAFF. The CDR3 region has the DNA TGCAGTGCTGGCAAGAACACTGAAGCTTTCTTT.

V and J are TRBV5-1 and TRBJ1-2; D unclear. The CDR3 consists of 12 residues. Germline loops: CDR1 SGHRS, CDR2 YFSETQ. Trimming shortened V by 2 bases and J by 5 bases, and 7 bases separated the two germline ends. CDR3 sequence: CASSFGEYGYTF. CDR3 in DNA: TGCGCCAGCAGCTTTGGGGAGTATGGCTACACCTTC.

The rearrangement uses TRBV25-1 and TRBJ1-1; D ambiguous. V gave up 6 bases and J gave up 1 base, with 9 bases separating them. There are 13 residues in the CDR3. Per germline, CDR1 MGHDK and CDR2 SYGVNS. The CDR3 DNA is TGTGCCAGCAGGGAGCAATCGAACACTGAAGCTTTCTTT. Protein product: CASREQSNTEAFF.

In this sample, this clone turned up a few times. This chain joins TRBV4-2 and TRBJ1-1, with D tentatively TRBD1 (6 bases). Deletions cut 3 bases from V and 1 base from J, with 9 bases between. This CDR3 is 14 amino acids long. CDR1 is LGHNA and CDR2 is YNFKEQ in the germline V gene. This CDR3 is CASSQGDKNTEAFF. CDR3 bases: TGTGCCAGCAGCCAGGGGGACAAGAACACTGAAGCTTTCTTT.

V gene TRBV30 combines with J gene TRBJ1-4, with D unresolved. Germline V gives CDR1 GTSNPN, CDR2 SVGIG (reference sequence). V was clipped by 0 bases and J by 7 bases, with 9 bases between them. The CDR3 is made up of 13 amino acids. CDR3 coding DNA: TGTGCCTGGAGTGTACGAGGAGCTGAAAAACTGTTTTTT. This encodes CAWSVRGAEKLFF.